These 4 T cell receptor beta chains were all obtained from the same sample, sequenced in a study of siplizumab effects on memory and regulatory T cells. Method: immunoSEQ multiplex PCR; TCRdb's copy keeps in-frame clones and lacks some. Among tens of thousands of clones listed, approximately 84% were seen once. The sample taken for sequencing was naive CD8+ T cells sorted from blood. Receptors were obtained from a human donor in good health.

This rearrangement joins TRBV27 to TRBJ2-7; D gene ambiguous. Trimming shortened V by 1 base and J by 3 bases, and 7 bases separated the two germline ends. Germline V gene data show CDR1 as MNHEY and CDR2 as SMNVEV (reference sequence). The CDR3 length is 13 residues. As DNA, the CDR3 is TGTGCCAGCAGTTTATTACCTCTCTACGAGCAGTACTTC. Amino acid sequence: CASSLLPLYEQYF.

The chain combines TRBV6-1 with TRBJ2-7; D uncertain. In germline, CDR1 is MNHNS, CDR2 SASEGT. Trimming left V 2 bases short and J 0 bases short, with 11 bases between. The CDR3 is 15 residues long. In DNA form, the CDR3 reads TGTGCCAGCAGTGAACGCAGGACGACCTCCTACGAGCAGTACTTC. Protein product: CASSERRTTSYEQYF.

The chain has TRBV9 and TRBJ2-1; D is undetermined. With 4 bases removed from V and 8 bases from J, the gap between germline ends came to 13 bases. Germline CDR1 and CDR2: SGDLS and YYNGEE. This CDR3 region has 13 residues. The CDR3 coding sequence is TGTGCCAGCAGCTTCACGACGTCCCATGAGCAGTTCTTC. Its translation is CASSFTTSHEQFF.

The table lists this clone with a count of one. V is TRBV6-5 and J is TRBJ1-3, with D maybe TRBD1 (6 bases). Looked up from germline, CDR1 is MNHEY and CDR2 is SVGAGI. The CDR3 covers 15 residues. V lost 6 bases and J lost 0, with 12 bases in between. The CDR3 sequence: CASRQDRFSGNTIYF. The CDR3, as DNA: TGTGCCAGCAGACAAGACAGGTTCTCTGGAAACACCATATATTTT.